The 24 T cell receptor beta chains below all came from one sample that was sequenced in a study of blood T cell repertoires in COVID-19. The table came from immunoSEQ multiplex PCR; TCRdb's copy has only in-frame clones and leaves some out. The profile shows 20,000 to 30,000 clones, 85% to 95% of them singletons. Sequencing used peripheral blood. All receptors derive from a human donor in a cohort sampled during active COVID-19.

V is TRBV7-3 and J is TRBJ2-5; 7 nucleotides match TRBD1. The germline V gene has CDR1 SGHTA and CDR2 FQGTGA. Germline trimming cut 5 bases from V and 2 bases from J; bases unmatched to any gene: 8. CDR3 length: 15 residues. The CDR3 sequence is CASSTSGGSQETQYF. DNA for the CDR3: TGTGCCAGCAGCACCTCAGGGGGTTCGCAAGAGACCCAGTACTTC.

The V call is TRBV2, the J call TRBJ1-3, with 8 bases matching TRBD1. CDR3 size: 16 residues. Germline values: CDR1 SNHLY, CDR2 FYNNEI. Trimming cost V 6 bases and J 3 bases; bases outside gene matches: 10. The chain's CDR3 is CASSPGTGDLGNTIYF. The CDR3 DNA follows: TGTGCCAGCAGCCCGGGGACAGGCGATCTTGGAAACACCATATATTTT. Combining the CDR3 with reference TRBV2 and TRBJ1-3 gives the whole variable domain EPEVTQTPSHQVTQMGQEVILRCVPISNHLYFYWYRQILGQKVEFLVSFYNNEISEKSEIFDDQFSVERPDGSNFTLKIRSTKLEDSAMYFCASSPGTGDLGNTIYFGEGSWLTVV.

The V gene is TRBV24-1, the J gene TRBJ2-3, with a possible D match to TRBD2 (6 bases). The CDR3 consists of 12 residues. V lost 12 bases and J 0 bases, leaving 9 bases between the germline ends. Per the germline V gene, CDR1 is KGHDR and CDR2 is SFDVKD. CDR3 in DNA: TGTGCCGCCGGGACTAGCACAGATACGCAGTATTTT. This translates into CAAGTSTDTQYF.

This clone was seen a single time. The rearrangement joins TRBV28 to TRBJ2-3; unclear D gene. Germline CDR1 and CDR2: MDHEN and SYDVKM. CDR3 length: 12 amino acids. V was pared by 8 bases and J by 8 bases, with 14 bases between. As DNA, the CDR3 is TGTGCCAGCCGCCCCGGCGGTGGTACGCAGTATTTT. Its translation is CASRPGGGTQYF.

The chain combines TRBV19 with TRBJ2-2; D remains ambiguous. V gave up 7 bases and J gave up 4 bases, with 16 bases separating them. The CDR3 contains 15 residues. Germline loops: CDR1 LNHDA, CDR2 SQIVND (reference sequence). The CDR3 sequence is CASTARMVGTGELFF. The CDR3 DNA sequence: TGTGCCAGTACCGCCAGGATGGTTGGCACCGGGGAGCTGTTTTTT.

The CDR3 is CASRLVAHEQYF. CDR3 DNA: TGTGCAAGTCGCTTAGTGGCCCACGAGCAGTACTTC. This rearrangement joins TRBV12-2 to TRBJ2-7; the table assigns TRBD1, which was not confirmed against the DNA. TRBV12-2 represents a pseudogene. The CDR3 extends over 12 amino acids.

The chain links TRBV5-6 to TRBJ2-5; 7 positions match TRBD2. The CDR3 has 14 amino acids. Germline V gene data show CDR1 as SGHDT and CDR2 as YYEEEE. V lost 4 bases, J lost 4 bases, and 7 bases stayed unmatched. The CDR3 bases are TGTGCCAGCAGCCCGGGGGTAGCGGGAGAGACCCAGTACTTC. Translating it yields CASSPGVAGETQYF.

The rearrangement links TRBV7-2 to TRBJ2-1, with TRBD1 matching 9 bases. The germline CDR1 and CDR2 sequences are SGHTA and FQGNSA. Trimming at V came to 5 bases and at J to 2 bases, leaving 4 bases not matched to a gene. This CDR3 is 15 amino acids long. The DNA for the CDR3 is TGTGCCAGCAGCCCCGACAGGGGGACCTACAATGAGCAGTTCTTC. This sequence encodes CASSPDRGTYNEQFF.

With regard to this clone: Within the sample, other DNA sequences also encode this same CDR3. This sequence joins TRBV28 and TRBJ2-3; perhaps TRBD2 as D (7 bases). Trimming stripped 6 bases from V and 2 bases from J, with 12 bases between. Germline V gene data show CDR1 as MDHEN and CDR2 as SYDVKM. This CDR3 is 14 amino acids long. CDR3 protein: CASRRGRDTDTQYF. CDR3 sequence (DNA): TGTGCCAGCAGGCGGGGGCGCGACACAGATACGCAGTATTTT.

Written as DNA, the CDR3 is TGTGCCAGCAGTATAGGACAGGGGGCCTATGGCTACACCTTC. Its translation: CASSIGQGAYGYTF. The chain recombines TRBV9 with TRBJ1-2; the match to TRBD1 covers 11 bases. This CDR3 comprises 14 residues. Losses at the gene ends were 5 bases for V and 4 bases for J; bases not matched to a gene: 4. CDR1 is SGDLS and CDR2 is YYNGEE in the germline V gene.

The chain has TRBV6-5 and TRBJ1-3; no clear D gene. This CDR3 spans 12 amino acids. The V and J ends lost 5 bases and 4 bases respectively, with 6 bases between them. Germline V gene data show CDR1 as MNHEY and CDR2 as SVGAGI. CDR3 sequence: CASSTAGNTIYF. The CDR3, as DNA: TGTGCCAGCAGTACTGCCGGAAACACCATATATTTT.

This chain uses TRBV3-1 (or the pseudogene TRBV3-2) with TRBJ2-7; 7 nucleotides align to TRBD2. This CDR3 region has 14 residues. Trimming cost V 0 bases and J 5 bases; bases outside gene matches: 4. Germline V gives CDR1 LGHDT, CDR2 YNNKEL (reference sequence). CDR3 sequence reads: CASSQDLGGNEQYF. CDR3 DNA: TGTGCCAGCAGCCAAGATCTGGGGGGGAACGAGCAGTACTTC.

The chain combines TRBV12-1 with TRBJ2-1; the D call of TRBD2 is as the table states it, not checked on the DNA. TRBV12-1 is flagged as a pseudogene. This CDR3 contains 15 residues. The CDR3 bases are TGTGCCAGCAGCTTTAAAAGCGGGAGGGACAATGAGCAGTTCTTC. Translation gives CASSFKSGRDNEQFF.

Here the CDR3 DNA reads TGTGCCAGCAGCCCTAATGCAGGCTTATACACCTTC. It translates to CASSPNAGLYTF. J is TRBJ1-2 and V is TRBV11-2; no definite D call. The CDR3 is 12 residues long. Germline V gene data show CDR1 as SGHAT and CDR2 as FQNNGV. Trimming left V 5 bases short and J 11 bases short, with 15 bases between.

The V and J genes are TRBV18 and TRBJ1-1, with D unclear. The CDR3 loop spans 15 amino acids. Looked up from germline, CDR1 is KGHSH and CDR2 is LQKENI. Trimming shortened V by 3 bases and J by 5 bases, and 16 bases separated the two germline ends. CDR3 in DNA: TGTGCCAGCTCACCGCTGTTGGCGCGCGGGACTGAAGCTTTCTTT. Protein product: CASSPLLARGTEAFF.

The chain recombines TRBV4-1 with TRBJ1-2; D not resolved. The CDR3 totals 12 residues. V was trimmed by 5 bases and J by 7 bases, leaving 11 bases between them. Looked up from germline, CDR1 is MGHRA and CDR2 is YSYEKL. The CDR3 reads CASSKGSGGYTF. CDR3 nucleotide sequence: TGCGCCAGCAGCAAAGGGTCCGGTGGCTACACCTTC.

The table lists this clone with a count of one. The chain is built from TRBV25-1 and TRBJ2-3; 8 nucleotides line up with TRBD2. The CDR3 runs 14 residues. Germline CDR1 reads MGHDK; CDR2 reads SYGVNS. Trimming removed 6 bases from V and 4 bases from J; junction bases left unmatched: 6. CDR3 nucleotide sequence: TGTGCCAGCAGATCGGCGGGGGGTGCAGATACGCAGTATTTT. Protein sequence: CASRSAGGADTQYF.

The genes are TRBV2 and TRBJ1-1; 12 nucleotides match TRBD1. Germline V CDR1 and CDR2: SNHLY, FYNNEI. The CDR3 has 15 amino acids. The junction had 10 bases not matched to a gene; V was cut back by 7 bases and J by 7 bases. CDR3 nucleotide sequence: TGTGCCAGCACGGGACAGGGGGCAGGAGTGGGTGAAGCTTTCTTT. Protein sequence: CASTGQGAGVGEAFF.

The chain couples TRBV11-3 to TRBJ2-7; no clear D. The V gene lost 8 bases and the J gene lost 2 bases, with 16 bases spanning the gap. CDR1 is SGHNT and CDR2 is YENEEA in the germline V gene. This CDR3 contains 14 residues. The CDR3 DNA is TGTGCCAGCTCCCCGCTACGAATGACCTACGAGCAGTACTTC. Its protein product is CASSPLRMTYEQYF.

This clone was counted once. The chain uses TRBV6-5 and TRBJ1-6; TRBD1 matches at 7 bases. This CDR3 spans 16 amino acids. Germline loops: CDR1 MNHEY, CDR2 SVGAGI. V shed 0 bases, J shed 10 bases, and the junction held 9 bases outside the gene matches. The CDR3 DNA is TGTGCCAGCAGTTACTCGATTTGGGGACAGCCCTCACCCCTCCACTTT. Translated, it gives CASSYSIWGQPSPLHF.

The chain employs TRBV5-1 and TRBJ2-1; 8 nucleotides align to TRBD1. CDR3 length equals 18 residues. Germline CDR1 reads SGHRS; CDR2 reads YFSETQ. Trimming at V came to 0 bases and at J to 4 bases, leaving 12 bases not matched to a gene. The CDR3 nucleotides are TGCGCCAGCAGCTTGGCCGGGCAGGGGGCTTTAGGGTACAATGAGCAGTTCTTC. Protein sequence: CASSLAGQGALGYNEQFF.

The rearrangement uses TRBV30 and TRBJ1-1; D may be TRBD1 (6 bases). The CDR3 is 14 amino acids. V lost 0 bases and J 6 bases, leaving 14 bases between the germline ends. Germline V CDR1 and CDR2: GTSNPN, SVGIG (reference sequence). The CDR3, as DNA: TGTGCCTGGAGTGTGGGGAGGGGGAGGGCTGAAGCTTTCTTT. This codes for CAWSVGRGRAEAFF.

The CDR3 reads CASSSLAGGDNEQFF. In nucleotides, the CDR3 is TGTGCCAGCAGCTCCTTAGCGGGGGGGGACAATGAGCAGTTCTTC. V is TRBV7-8 and J is TRBJ2-1; the match to TRBD2 covers 11 bases. Trimming took 4 bases from V and 5 from J; bases not matched to a gene: 4. CDR3 size: 15 residues. Germline assignment: CDR1 SGHVS and CDR2 FQNEAQ.

This clone was seen a handful of times. The chain couples TRBV30 to TRBJ2-2; D uncertain. Trimming removed 2 bases from V and 3 bases from J, with 10 bases in between. This CDR3 is built from 14 residues. CDR1 and CDR2 (germline): GTSNPN, SVGIG (reference sequence). Here the CDR3 DNA reads TGTGCCTGGAGTCCTCCCCCTGACACCGGGGAGCTGTTTTTT. Translating it yields CAWSPPPDTGELFF.